The next 10 T cell receptor beta chains were all read from a single sample in a study of blood T cell repertoires in COVID-19. Sequencing used immunoSEQ multiplex PCR; TCRdb keeps in-frame clones, though not all of them. The sample shows tens of thousands of clones, roughly 80% of them seen only once. Specimen: peripheral blood. Receptor source: a woman in her forties or fifties with active or convalescent COVID-19.

This chain connects TRBV5-5 to TRBJ2-6; 7 nucleotides match TRBD1. V lost 1 base, J lost 2 bases, and 0 bases stayed unmatched. This CDR3 is 15 amino acids long. Germline V gene data show CDR1 as SGHKS and CDR2 as YYEKEE (reference sequence). CDR3 in DNA: TGTGCCAGCAGCTTGACAGGGGCTGGGGCCAACGTCCTGACTTTC. Residues: CASSLTGAGANVLTF.

The chain carries TRBV9 and TRBJ1-1; 9 bases agree with TRBD1. The germline gives CDR1 SGDLS, CDR2 YYNGEE. The CDR3 length is 16 residues. V was pared by 0 bases and J by 3 bases, with 6 bases of the junction left unmatched. The CDR3 nucleotides are TGTGCCAGCAGCGTAGAGGGACAGGGATTTGACACTGAAGCTTTCTTT. Amino acids: CASSVEGQGFDTEAFF.

The CDR3 DNA sequence: TGTGCCAGCAGCGTCACAGGGGTCCTTGATGAAAAACTGTTTTTT. Protein: CASSVTGVLDEKLFF. This sequence joins TRBV7-2 and TRBJ1-4, with TRBD1 matching over 7 bases. Looked up from germline, CDR1 is SGHTA and CDR2 is FQGNSA. Trimming at V came to 5 bases and at J to 6 bases, leaving 9 bases not matched to a gene. The CDR3 is made up of 15 amino acids. Using reference TRBV7-2 and TRBJ1-4 for the parts outside the CDR3, the full variable domain is GAGVSQSPSNKVTEKGKDVELRCDPISGHTALYWYRQSLGQGLEFLIYFQGNSAPDKSGLPSDRFSAERTGGSVSTLTIQRTQQEDSAVYLCASSVTGVLDEKLFFGSGTQLSVL.

CDR3 in DNA: TGTGCCAGCAGCCAACGCGGACTAGCGGGCTACAATGAGCAGTTCTTC. It is translated as CASSQRGLAGYNEQFF. The chain employs TRBV4-2 and TRBJ2-1, with 11 bases lining up with TRBD2. CDR3 length: 16 amino acids. V was clipped by 2 bases and J by 3 bases; unmatched bases: 3. Germline-derived CDR1 and CDR2 are LGHNA and YNFKEQ.

The DNA of the CDR3 is TGCAGCGTTTCGGGGGGGGGTATTAAGGCCTACGAGCAGTACTTC. Translated, it gives CSVSGGGIKAYEQYF. This chain joins TRBV29-1 and TRBJ2-7; 8 nucleotides agree with TRBD2. The V and J ends lost 5 bases and 2 bases, in that order; junction bases with no gene match: 11. There are 15 residues in the CDR3. The germline CDR1 and CDR2 sequences are SQVTM and ANQGSEA.

This sequence joins TRBV30 and TRBJ2-7; 10 bases map to TRBD2. The V and J ends lost 5 bases and 3 bases, in that order; junction bases with no gene match: 7. Germline-derived CDR1 and CDR2 are GTSNPN and SVGIG (reference sequence). The CDR3 totals 14 residues. CDR3 sequence (DNA): TGTGCCTGGGCAGGGGGGACTAGCGACTACGAGCAGTACTTC. This translates into CAWAGGTSDYEQYF.

This clone was observed a handful of times. The rearrangement uses TRBV15 and TRBJ1-2; no clear D. Germline V lookup: CDR1 LNHNV, CDR2 YYDKDF (reference sequence). The CDR3 loop spans 14 amino acids. The V end lost 0 bases, the J end lost 3 bases, and 8 bases lay between the germline ends. CDR3 in DNA: TGTGCCACCAGCAGAGATCTACTAGACTATGGCTACACCTTC. Encoded protein: CATSRDLLDYGYTF.

The rearrangement uses TRBV3-1 (or the pseudogene TRBV3-2) and TRBJ1-3; D call uncertain. The CDR3 extends over 16 amino acids. Trimming removed 1 base from V and 0 bases from J, with 10 bases in between. Germline CDR1 reads LGHDT; CDR2 reads YNNKEL (reference sequence). DNA for the CDR3: TGTGCCAGCAGCCAAGGGTTCTACGGCTCTGGAAACACCATATATTTT. It specifies CASSQGFYGSGNTIYF.

This chain's CDR3 is CASKMTGGPYNEQFF. The DNA of the CDR3 is TGTGCCAGTAAGATGACGGGAGGGCCGTACAATGAGCAGTTCTTC. The V and J genes are TRBV19 and TRBJ2-1; 8 bases agree with TRBD2. Germline CDR1 and CDR2: LNHDA and SQIVND (reference sequence). V was clipped by 7 bases and J by 4 bases; unmatched bases: 9. The CDR3 consists of 15 residues.

V usage is TRBV24-1 and J usage is TRBJ2-5; 8 bases align to TRBD1. Germline trimming cut 5 bases from V and 2 bases from J; bases unmatched to any gene: 0. The CDR3 extends over 13 amino acids. Germline CDR1 and CDR2: KGHDR and SFDVKD. The CDR3 region has the DNA TGTGCCACCAGTGGGACAGGGCAAGAGACCCAGTACTTC. As protein: CATSGTGQETQYF.